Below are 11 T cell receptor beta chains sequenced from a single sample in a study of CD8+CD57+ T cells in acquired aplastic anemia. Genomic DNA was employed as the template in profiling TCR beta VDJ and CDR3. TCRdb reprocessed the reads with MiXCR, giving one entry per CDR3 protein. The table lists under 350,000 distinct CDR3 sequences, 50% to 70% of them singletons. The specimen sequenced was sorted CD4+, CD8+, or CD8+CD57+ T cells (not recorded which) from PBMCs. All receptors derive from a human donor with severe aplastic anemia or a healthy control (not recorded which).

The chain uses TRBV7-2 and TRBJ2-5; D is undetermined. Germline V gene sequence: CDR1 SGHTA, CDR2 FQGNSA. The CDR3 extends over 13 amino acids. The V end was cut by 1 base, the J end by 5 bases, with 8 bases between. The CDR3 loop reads CASSLGVAETQYF. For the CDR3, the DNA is TGTGCCAGCAGCTTAGGGGTGGCGGAGACCCAGTACTTC.

The CDR3 bases are TGTGCCGGGGAGCAGCTTCACACTGAAGCTTTCTTT. This gives the protein CAGEQLHTEAFF. The V call is TRBV7-9, the J call TRBJ1-1; D gene ambiguous. Germline V gives CDR1 SEHNR, CDR2 FQNEAQ (reference sequence). The CDR3 totals 12 residues. Trimming stripped 11 bases from V and 3 bases from J, with 13 bases between.

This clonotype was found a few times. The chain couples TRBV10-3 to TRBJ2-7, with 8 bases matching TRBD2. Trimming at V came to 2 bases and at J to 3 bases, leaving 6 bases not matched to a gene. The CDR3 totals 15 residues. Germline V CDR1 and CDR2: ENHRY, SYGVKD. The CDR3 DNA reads TGTGCCATCAGTGAGACAGCGGGAGAGTTCTACGAGCAGTACTTC. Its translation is CAISETAGEFYEQYF.

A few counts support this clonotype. The CDR3 sequence: CASSEGTSYNSPLHF. In nucleotides, the CDR3 is TGTGCCAGCAGTGAAGGAACTAGCTATAATTCACCCCTCCACTTT. The V and J genes are TRBV2 and TRBJ1-6; no clear D. CDR1 is SNHLY, CDR2 FYNNEI, per germline. The CDR3 has 15 amino acids. The V gene lost 1 base and the J gene lost 3 bases, with 7 bases spanning the gap.

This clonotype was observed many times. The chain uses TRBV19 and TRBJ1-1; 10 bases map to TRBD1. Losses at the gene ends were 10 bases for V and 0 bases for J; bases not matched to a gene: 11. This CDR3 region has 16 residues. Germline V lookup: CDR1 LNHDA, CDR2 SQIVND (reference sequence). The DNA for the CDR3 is TGTGCCACCGGGACAGGGGCGAAACTAATGAACACTGAAGCTTTCTTT. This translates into CATGTGAKLMNTEAFF.

CDR3 in DNA: TGTGCCAGCAGTCCGGGGGCTAGCAATCAGCCCCAGCATTTT. Protein product: CASSPGASNQPQHF. J is TRBJ1-5 and V is TRBV25-1; D is possibly TRBD1 (6 bases). The CDR3 is 14 amino acids. CDR1 is MGHDK, CDR2 SYGVNS, per germline. V lost 5 bases and J lost 0, with 8 bases in between.

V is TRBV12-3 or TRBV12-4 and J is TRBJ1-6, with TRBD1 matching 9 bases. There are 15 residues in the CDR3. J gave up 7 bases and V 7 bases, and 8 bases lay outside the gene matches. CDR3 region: CASTLGTGLNSPLHF. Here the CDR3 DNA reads TGTGCCAGCACTCTAGGGACAGGGCTGAATTCACCCCTCCACTTT.

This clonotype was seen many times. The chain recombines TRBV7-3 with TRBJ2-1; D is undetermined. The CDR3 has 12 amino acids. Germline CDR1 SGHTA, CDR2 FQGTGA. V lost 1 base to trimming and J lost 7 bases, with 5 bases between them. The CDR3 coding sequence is TGTGCCAGCAGCTTAAATCGGAATGAGCAGTTCTTC. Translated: CASSLNRNEQFF.

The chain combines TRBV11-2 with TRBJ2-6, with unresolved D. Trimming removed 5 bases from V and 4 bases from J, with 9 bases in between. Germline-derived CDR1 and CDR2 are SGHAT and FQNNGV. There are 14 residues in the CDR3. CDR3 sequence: CASSLFAGANVLTF. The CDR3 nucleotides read TGTGCCAGCAGCCTGTTCGCGGGGGCCAACGTCCTGACTTTC.

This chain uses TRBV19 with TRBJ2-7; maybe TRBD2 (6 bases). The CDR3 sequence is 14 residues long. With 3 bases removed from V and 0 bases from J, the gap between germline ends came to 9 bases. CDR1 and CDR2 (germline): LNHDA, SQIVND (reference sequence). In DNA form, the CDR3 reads TGTGCCAGTAGTATCCGGGGGACCTCCTACGAGCAGTACTTC. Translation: CASSIRGTSYEQYF.

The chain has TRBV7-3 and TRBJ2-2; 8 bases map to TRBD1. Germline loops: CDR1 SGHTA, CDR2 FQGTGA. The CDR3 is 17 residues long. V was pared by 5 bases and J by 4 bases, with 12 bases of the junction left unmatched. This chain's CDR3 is CASSILQGAGGTGELFF. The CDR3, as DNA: TGTGCCAGCAGCATCCTCCAGGGGGCGGGTGGCACCGGGGAGCTGTTTTTT.